Listed here are 23 T cell receptor beta chains from one sample, sequenced in a study of T-cell reconstitution after alpha-beta-depleted transplantation in children. Unique molecular identifiers were used in preparing the TCRbeta library. TCRdb recomputed calls from the PCR reads with MiXCR, one row per CDR3 protein. In the table there are some 200,000 distinct CDR3 sequences, about 6.4% of which are singletons. The material sequenced was PBMCs from the stem cell graft donor, taken from the stem cell graft. Receptor source: a human donor who donated a stem cell graft to a child with Wiskott-Aldrich syndrome.

This clonotype was recorded at least ten times. V usage is TRBV3-1 and J usage is TRBJ2-1, with D hard to call. This CDR3 is 16 amino acids long. The germline V and J ends were trimmed by 2 bases and 0 bases, with 11 bases remaining between them. Per the germline V gene, CDR1 is LGHDT and CDR2 is YNNKEL (reference sequence). The CDR3 region is CASSQTTANSYNEQFF. The CDR3 region has the DNA TGTGCCAGCAGCCAAACCACGGCGAACTCCTACAATGAGCAGTTCTTC.

Comments on this clonotype: A read error may explain this, as a much larger clone is one base away. The CDR3 nucleotides read TGCTGTGCTAGTGCGGCGGGGAAGGATAGCACAGATACGCAGTATTTT. Amino acids: CCASAAGKDSTDTQYF. The rearrangement links TRBV20-1 to TRBJ2-3; D possibly corresponds to TRBD2 (6 bases). This CDR3 has 16 amino acids. Germline V CDR1 and CDR2: DFQATT, SNEGSKA (reference sequence).

This clonotype occurred once. A much larger clonotype is one base distant, so this may be a read error. This chain connects TRBV24-1 to TRBJ1-4, with D unclear. Germline V gene data show CDR1 as KGHDR and CDR2 as SFDVKD. CDR3 size: 11 residues. The CDR3 DNA follows: TGTGCCACCAGTTATTTGAACCGACTGTTTTTT. As protein: CATSYLNRLFF.

This clonotype occurred many times. This chain links TRBV25-1 with TRBJ2-7; 11 positions match TRBD2. This CDR3 has 15 residues. CDR1 and CDR2 (germline): MGHDK, SYGVNS. Unmatched junction bases numbered 7, after V lost 4 bases and J lost 5 bases. CDR3 DNA: TGTGCCAGCAGTGCTAGCGGGGGGCCCTACCACGAGCAGTACTTC. It yields the protein CASSASGGPYHEQYF.

This clonotype was seen ten or more times. The chain is built from TRBV2 and TRBJ1-5; D is possibly TRBD1 (5 bases). Trimming took off 0 bases at V and 3 bases at J, with 9 bases between the two ends. The length of the CDR3 is 15 residues. Germline V gene data show CDR1 as SNHLY and CDR2 as FYNNEI. CDR3 in DNA: TGTGCCAGCAGTGAAGCGACAGCCATCAATCAGCCCCAGCATTTT. Protein: CASSEATAINQPQHF.

This clonotype was counted many times. This chain links TRBV20-1 with TRBJ2-5, with 7 positions matching TRBD1. CDR1 is DFQATT, CDR2 SNEGSKA, per germline (reference sequence). CDR3 length: 14 residues. The trim removed 1 base at V and 1 base at J, leaving 3 bases unmatched. CDR3 nucleotides: TGCAGTGCTAGAGCCGGGACAGCCCAAGAGACCCAGTACTTC. This sequence encodes CSARAGTAQETQYF.

This clonotype was detected ten times or more. The V gene is TRBV12-3 or TRBV12-4, the J gene TRBJ1-1, with D possibly TRBD1 on 6 matching bases. Trimming pared 1 base from V and 7 bases from J, leaving 7 bases between. The CDR3 is 12 residues long. The DNA for the CDR3 is TGTGCCAGCAGTTTAGGGACAGTTGAAGCTTTCTTT. Translation: CASSLGTVEAFF.

This clonotype was observed many times. This chain uses TRBV15 with TRBJ2-1; 11 bases align to TRBD2. This CDR3 has 15 amino acids. CDR1 and CDR2 (germline): LNHNV, YYDKDF (reference sequence). Unmatched junction bases numbered 5, after V lost 2 bases and J lost 8 bases. CDR3 DNA sequence: TGTGCCACCAGCAGACCTAGCGGGGGGATGTATGAGCAGTTCTTC. It translates to CATSRPSGGMYEQFF.

This clonotype has a count of ten or more. The CDR3 region is CASSPQWTSSYEQYF. CDR3 coding DNA: TGTGCCAGCAGCCCCCAGTGGACATCGTCCTACGAGCAGTACTTC. This rearrangement joins TRBV4-2 to TRBJ2-7, with D possibly TRBD1 on 5 matching bases. V lost 4 bases, J lost 1 base, and 14 bases lay in between. Germline CDR1 is LGHNA and CDR2 is YNFKEQ. This CDR3 has 15 residues.

This clonotype was recorded many times. The CDR3 loop is CASSRAENTEAFF. The DNA of the CDR3 is TGCGCCAGCAGCCGCGCGGAGAACACTGAAGCTTTCTTT. The J gene is TRBJ1-1, the V gene TRBV5-1; D is uncertain. This CDR3 contains 13 residues. Germline CDR1 SGHRS, CDR2 YFSETQ. Deletions cut 4 bases from V and 1 base from J, with 8 bases between.

This clonotype was seen many times. The chain couples TRBV14 to TRBJ2-5; D might be TRBD1 or TRBD2, each matching 6 bases. Trimming removed 8 bases at V and 4 bases at J, with 14 bases between. CDR3 size: 13 residues. Germline assignment: CDR1 SGHDN and CDR2 FVKESK. This CDR3 is CASAPRGGETQYF. The CDR3 coding sequence is TGTGCCAGCGCACCCAGGGGAGGAGAGACCCAGTACTTC.

On this clonotype: Sequence at one end of the junction differs from germline and may be a read error. J is TRBJ1-2 and V is TRBV19; the match to TRBD1 covers 9 bases. The CDR3 has 12 amino acids. The germline V gene encodes CDR1 LNHDA and CDR2 SQIVND (reference sequence). The CDR3: CASSTRDRAGSF. The CDR3 DNA is TGTGCCAGTAGCACCAGGGACAGGGCTGGGAGCTTC.

This clonotype was detected many times. The V gene is TRBV20-1, the J gene TRBJ1-2, with D possibly matching TRBD1 (5 bases). Trimming took off 4 bases at V and 4 bases at J, with 7 bases between the two ends. Germline-derived CDR1 and CDR2 are DFQATT and SNEGSKA (reference sequence). The CDR3 length is 11 residues. This CDR3 reads CSAITGYGYTF. CDR3 nucleotide sequence: TGCAGTGCTATAACAGGCTATGGCTACACCTTC.

This clonotype was observed at least ten times. CDR3 DNA sequence: TGTGCCAGCAGCCAAGATAGGGTGACTAGCGGGAGTCGGAATGAGCAGTTCTTC. Its protein is CASSQDRVTSGSRNEQFF. J is TRBJ2-1 and V is TRBV3-1, with 12 bases fitting TRBD2. The germline V gene has CDR1 LGHDT and CDR2 YNNKEL (reference sequence). Germline trimming cut 0 bases from V and 7 bases from J; bases unmatched to any gene: 10. CDR3 length: 18 amino acids.

The sample holds many counts of this clonotype. The chain employs TRBV19 and TRBJ2-4; D is uncertain. This CDR3 contains 15 residues. Germline-derived CDR1 and CDR2 are LNHDA and SQIVND (reference sequence). The V end was cut by 1 base, the J end by 0 bases, with 7 bases between. The CDR3 DNA reads TGTGCCAGTAGTATAGTTGGTCTAGCCAAAAACATTCAGTACTTC. It yields the protein CASSIVGLAKNIQYF. The full variable domain, its missing parts supplied by reference TRBV19 and TRBJ2-4, is DGGITQSPKYLFRKEGQNVTLSCEQNLNHDAMYWYRQDPGQGLRLIYYSQIVNDFQKGDIAEGYSVSREKKESFPLTVTSAQKNPTAFYLCASSIVGLAKNIQYFGAGTRLSVL.

This clonotype was seen ten or more times. This chain joins TRBV7-9 and TRBJ2-1, with D maybe TRBD1 (5 bases). V lost 5 bases and J 6 bases, leaving 17 bases between the germline ends. The germline gives CDR1 SEHNR, CDR2 FQNEAQ (reference sequence). This CDR3 spans 15 amino acids. CDR3 DNA sequence: TGTGCCAGCAGCCCCGGCTGGGGCAGCCTCAATGAGCAGTTCTTC. Translated: CASSPGWGSLNEQFF.

This clonotype was counted ten times or more. This chain links TRBV20-1 with TRBJ2-5; D gene unclear. This CDR3 is built from 10 residues. CDR1 is DFQATT, CDR2 SNEGSKA, per germline (reference sequence). V was trimmed by 5 bases and J by 5 bases, leaving 6 bases between them. CDR3 in amino acids: CSAVTETQYF. CDR3 nucleotides: TGCAGTGCTGTAACGGAGACCCAGTACTTC.

V is TRBV6-2 or TRBV6-3 and J is TRBJ2-7, with 12 bases fitting TRBD1. The CDR3 consists of 18 residues. In germline, CDR1 is MNHEY, CDR2 SVGEGT. J lost 1 base, V lost 5 bases, and 12 bases had no gene match. The CDR3 DNA is TGTGCCAGCAGTGCCGGGACAGGGGGCTTCATGAAGTCCTACGAGCAGTACTTC. Protein product: CASSAGTGGFMKSYEQYF.

This clonotype was seen repeatedly, ten times or more. The V gene is TRBV20-1, the J gene TRBJ1-4; TRBD1 matches at 9 bases. The CDR3 contains 13 residues. Trimming cost V 4 bases and J 5 bases; bases outside gene matches: 2. Germline V CDR1 and CDR2: DFQATT, SNEGSKA (reference sequence). This CDR3 is CSAIGQGNEKLFF. For the CDR3, the DNA is TGCAGTGCTATCGGACAGGGGAATGAAAAACTGTTTTTT.

This clonotype was seen many times. The CDR3 loop is CASSPETGTNTEAFF. The CDR3 DNA reads TGTGCCAGCAGCCCAGAGACAGGGACCAACACTGAAGCTTTCTTT. The rearrangement uses TRBV14 and TRBJ1-1; TRBD1 aligns across 7 bases. Per the germline V gene, CDR1 is SGHDN and CDR2 is FVKESK. CDR3 size: 15 residues. The junction had 7 bases not matched to a gene; V was cut back by 4 bases and J by 2 bases. The complete variable domain, with remaining parts taken from reference TRBV14 and TRBJ1-1, reads EAGVTQFPSHSVIEKGQTVTLRCDPISGHDNLYWYRRVMGKEIKFLLHFVKESKQDESGMPNNRFLAERTGGTYSTLKVQPAELEDSGVYFCASSPETGTNTEAFFGQGTRLTVV.

A few counts support this clonotype. V gene TRBV5-1 combines with J gene TRBJ2-2; 9 bases are shared with TRBD1. The CDR3 runs to 15 residues. The V gene end was trimmed by 4 bases and the J gene end by 5 bases; junction bases not matched to a gene: 6. Looked up from germline, CDR1 is SGHRS and CDR2 is YFSETQ. CDR3 in amino acids: CASSQQGAKTGELFF. The CDR3 nucleotides read TGCGCCAGCAGCCAACAGGGGGCAAAAACCGGGGAGCTGTTTTTT.

The chain couples TRBV7-8 to TRBJ1-6; 9 positions match TRBD1. V was pared by 3 bases and J by 10 bases, with 7 bases of the junction left unmatched. The CDR3 extends over 15 amino acids. Germline V CDR1 and CDR2: SGHVS, FQNEAQ. The CDR3 spells CASSLGQGEGSPLHF. The CDR3 bases are TGTGCCAGCAGCTTGGGACAGGGTGAGGGCTCACCCCTCCACTTT.

Many counts were recorded for this clonotype. The chain recombines TRBV12-3 or TRBV12-4 with TRBJ2-7; D is ambiguous. Trimming shortened V by 5 bases and J by 9 bases, and 20 bases separated the two germline ends. This CDR3 contains 14 residues. The CDR3 sequence is CASSPSPAVGRQYF. Here the CDR3 DNA reads TGTGCCAGCAGTCCCTCTCCTGCCGTCGGAAGGCAGTACTTC.